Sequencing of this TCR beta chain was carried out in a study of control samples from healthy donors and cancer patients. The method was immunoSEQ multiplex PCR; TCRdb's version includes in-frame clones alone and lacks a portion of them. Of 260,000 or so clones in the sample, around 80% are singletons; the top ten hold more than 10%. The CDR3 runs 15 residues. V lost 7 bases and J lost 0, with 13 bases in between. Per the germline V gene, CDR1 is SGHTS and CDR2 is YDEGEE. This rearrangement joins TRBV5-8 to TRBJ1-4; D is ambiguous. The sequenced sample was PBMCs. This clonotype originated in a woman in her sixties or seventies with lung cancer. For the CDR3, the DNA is TGTGCCAGCGGGGAGGACGGTGCAACTAATGAAAAACTGTTTTTT. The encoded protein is CASGEDGATNEKLFF.